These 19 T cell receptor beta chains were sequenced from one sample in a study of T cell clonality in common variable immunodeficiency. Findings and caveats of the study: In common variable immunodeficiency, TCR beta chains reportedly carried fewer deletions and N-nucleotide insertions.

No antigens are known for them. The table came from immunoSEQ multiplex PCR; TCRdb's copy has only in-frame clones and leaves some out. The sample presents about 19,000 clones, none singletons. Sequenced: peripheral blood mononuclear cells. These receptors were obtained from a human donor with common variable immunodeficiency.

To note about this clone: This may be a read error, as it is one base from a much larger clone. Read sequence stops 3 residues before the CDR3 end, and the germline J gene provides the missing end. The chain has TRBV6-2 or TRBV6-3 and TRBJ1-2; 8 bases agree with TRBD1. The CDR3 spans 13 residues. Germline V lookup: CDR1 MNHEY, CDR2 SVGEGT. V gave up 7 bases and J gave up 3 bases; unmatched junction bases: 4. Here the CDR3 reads CASISTGDYGYTF. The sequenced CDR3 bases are TGTGCCAGCATCTCGACAGGGGACTATGGC.

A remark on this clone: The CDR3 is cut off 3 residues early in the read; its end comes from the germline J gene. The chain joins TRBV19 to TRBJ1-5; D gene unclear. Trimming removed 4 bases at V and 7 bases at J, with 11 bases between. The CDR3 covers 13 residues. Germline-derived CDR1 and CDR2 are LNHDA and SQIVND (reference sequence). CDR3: CASSKQARQPQHF. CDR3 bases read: TGTGCCAGTAGTAAGCAGGCTCGCCAGCCC.

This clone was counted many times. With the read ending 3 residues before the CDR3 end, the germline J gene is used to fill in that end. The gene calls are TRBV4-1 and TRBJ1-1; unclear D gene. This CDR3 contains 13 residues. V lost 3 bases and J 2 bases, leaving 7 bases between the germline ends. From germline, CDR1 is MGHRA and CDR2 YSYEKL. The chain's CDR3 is CASSQVVNTEAFF. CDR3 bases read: TGCGCCAGCAGCCAGGTAGTCAACACTGAA.

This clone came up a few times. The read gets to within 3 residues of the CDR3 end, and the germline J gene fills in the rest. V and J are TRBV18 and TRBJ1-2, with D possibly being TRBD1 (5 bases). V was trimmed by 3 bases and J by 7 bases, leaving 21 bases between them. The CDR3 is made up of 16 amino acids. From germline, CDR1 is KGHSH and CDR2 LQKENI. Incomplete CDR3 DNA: TGTGCCAGCTCACCCACCCACTCAAAACAGGTCGGTGGC. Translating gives CASSPTHSKQVGG. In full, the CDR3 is CASSPTHSKQVGGYTF.

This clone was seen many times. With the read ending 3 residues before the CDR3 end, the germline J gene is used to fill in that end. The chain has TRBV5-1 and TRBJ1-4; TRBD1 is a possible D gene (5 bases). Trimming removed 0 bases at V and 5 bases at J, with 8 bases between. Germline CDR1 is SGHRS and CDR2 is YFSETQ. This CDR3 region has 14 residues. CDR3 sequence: CASSLGQLNEKLFF. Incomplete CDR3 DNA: TGCGCCAGCAGCTTGGGACAGCTCAATGAAAAA.

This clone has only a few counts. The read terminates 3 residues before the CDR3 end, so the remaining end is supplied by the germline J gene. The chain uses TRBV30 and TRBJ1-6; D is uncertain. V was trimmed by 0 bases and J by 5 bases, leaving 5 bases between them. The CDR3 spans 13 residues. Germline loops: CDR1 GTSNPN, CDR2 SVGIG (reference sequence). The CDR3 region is CAWSVQNNSPLHF. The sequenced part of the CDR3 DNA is TGTGCCTGGAGTGTACAAAATAATTCACCC.

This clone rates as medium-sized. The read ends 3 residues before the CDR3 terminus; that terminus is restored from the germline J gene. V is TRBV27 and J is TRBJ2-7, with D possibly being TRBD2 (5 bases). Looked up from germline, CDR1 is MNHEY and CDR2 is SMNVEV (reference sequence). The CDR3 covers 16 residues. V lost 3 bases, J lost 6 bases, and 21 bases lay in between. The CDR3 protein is CASSFDYSTTLPEQYF. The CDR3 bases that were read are TGTGCCAGCAGTTTCGACTACAGCACTACCTTACCCGAG.

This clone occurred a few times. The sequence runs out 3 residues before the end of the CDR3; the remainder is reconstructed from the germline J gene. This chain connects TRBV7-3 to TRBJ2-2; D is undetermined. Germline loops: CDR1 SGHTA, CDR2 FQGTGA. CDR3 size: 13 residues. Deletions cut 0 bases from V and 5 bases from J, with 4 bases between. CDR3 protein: CASSLTLTGELFF. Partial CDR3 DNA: TGTGCCAGCAGCTTAACGTTAACCGGGGAG.

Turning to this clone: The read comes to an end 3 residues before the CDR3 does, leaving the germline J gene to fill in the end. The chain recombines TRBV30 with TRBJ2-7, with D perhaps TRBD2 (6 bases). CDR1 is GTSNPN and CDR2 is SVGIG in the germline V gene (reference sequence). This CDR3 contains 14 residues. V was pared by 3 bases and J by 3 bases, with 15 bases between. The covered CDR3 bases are TGTGCCTGGAGGAGGGGACTGCTCAGCTACGAG. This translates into CAWRRGLLSYE. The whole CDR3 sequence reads CAWRRGLLSYEQYF.

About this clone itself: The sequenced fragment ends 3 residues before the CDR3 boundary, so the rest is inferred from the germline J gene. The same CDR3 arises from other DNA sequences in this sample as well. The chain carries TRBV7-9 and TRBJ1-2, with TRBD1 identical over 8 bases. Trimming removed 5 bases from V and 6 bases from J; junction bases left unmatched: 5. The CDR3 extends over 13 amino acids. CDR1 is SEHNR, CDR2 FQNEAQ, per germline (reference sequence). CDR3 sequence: CASSPRTGNGYTF. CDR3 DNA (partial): TGTGCCAGCAGCCCGCGGACAGGGAATGGC.

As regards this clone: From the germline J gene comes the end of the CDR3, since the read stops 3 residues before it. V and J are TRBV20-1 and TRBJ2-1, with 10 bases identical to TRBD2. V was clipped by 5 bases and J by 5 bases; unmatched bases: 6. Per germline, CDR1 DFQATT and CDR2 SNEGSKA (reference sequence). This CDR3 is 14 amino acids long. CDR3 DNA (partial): TGCAGTGCTCCGCTAGCGGGGGTCAACAATGAG. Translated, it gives CSAPLAGVNNE. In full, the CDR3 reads CSAPLAGVNNEQFF.

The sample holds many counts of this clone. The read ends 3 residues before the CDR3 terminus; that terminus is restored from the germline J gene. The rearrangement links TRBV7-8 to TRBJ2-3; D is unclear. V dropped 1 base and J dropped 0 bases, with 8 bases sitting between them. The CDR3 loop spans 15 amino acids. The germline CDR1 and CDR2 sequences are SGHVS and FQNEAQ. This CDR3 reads CASSLDPVSTDTQYF. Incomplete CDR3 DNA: TGTGCCAGCAGCTTAGATCCGGTTAGCACAGATACG.

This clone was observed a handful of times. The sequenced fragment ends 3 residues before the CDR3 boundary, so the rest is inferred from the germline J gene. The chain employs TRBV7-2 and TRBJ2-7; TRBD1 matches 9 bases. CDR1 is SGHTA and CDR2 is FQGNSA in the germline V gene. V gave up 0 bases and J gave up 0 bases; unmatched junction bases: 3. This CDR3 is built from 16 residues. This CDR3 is CASSLAGTGSSYEQYF. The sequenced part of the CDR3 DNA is TGTGCCAGCAGCTTAGCCGGGACAGGGAGCTCCTACGAG.

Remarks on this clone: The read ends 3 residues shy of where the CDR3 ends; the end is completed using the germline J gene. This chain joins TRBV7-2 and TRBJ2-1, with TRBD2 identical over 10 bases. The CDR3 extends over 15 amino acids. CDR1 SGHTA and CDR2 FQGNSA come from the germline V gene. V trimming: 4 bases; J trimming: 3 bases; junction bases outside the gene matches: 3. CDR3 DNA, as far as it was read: TGTGCCAGCAGCTCACCTAGCGGGGGCTACAATGAG. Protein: CASSSPSGGYNE. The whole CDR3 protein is CASSSPSGGYNEQFF.

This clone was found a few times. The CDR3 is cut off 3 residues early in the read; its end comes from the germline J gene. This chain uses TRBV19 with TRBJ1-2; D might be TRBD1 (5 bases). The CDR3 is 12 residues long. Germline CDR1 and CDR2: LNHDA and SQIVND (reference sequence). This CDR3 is CASSVRGEGYTF. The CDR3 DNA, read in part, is TGTGCCAGTAGTGTAAGGGGCGAGGGC. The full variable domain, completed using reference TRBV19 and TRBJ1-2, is DGGITQSPKYLFRKEGQNVTLSCEQNLNHDAMYWYRQDPGQGLRLIYYSQIVNDFQKGDIAEGYSVSREKKESFPLTVTSAQKNPTAFYLCASSVRGEGYTFGSGTRLTVV.

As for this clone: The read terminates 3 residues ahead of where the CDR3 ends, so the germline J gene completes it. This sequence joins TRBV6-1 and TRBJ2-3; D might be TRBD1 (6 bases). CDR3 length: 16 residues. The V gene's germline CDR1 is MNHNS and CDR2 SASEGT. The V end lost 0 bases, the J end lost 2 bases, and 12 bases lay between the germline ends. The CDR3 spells CASSEARQVFTDTQYF. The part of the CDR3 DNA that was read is TGTGCCAGCAGTGAAGCTCGACAGGTATTCACAGATACG.

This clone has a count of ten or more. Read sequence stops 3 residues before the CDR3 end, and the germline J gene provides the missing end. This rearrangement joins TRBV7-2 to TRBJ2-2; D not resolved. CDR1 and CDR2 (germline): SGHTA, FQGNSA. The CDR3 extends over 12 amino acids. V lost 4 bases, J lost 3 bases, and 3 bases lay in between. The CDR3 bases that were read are TGTGCCAGCAGCTCGTACACCGGGGAG. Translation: CASSSYTGE. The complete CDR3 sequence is CASSSYTGELFF.

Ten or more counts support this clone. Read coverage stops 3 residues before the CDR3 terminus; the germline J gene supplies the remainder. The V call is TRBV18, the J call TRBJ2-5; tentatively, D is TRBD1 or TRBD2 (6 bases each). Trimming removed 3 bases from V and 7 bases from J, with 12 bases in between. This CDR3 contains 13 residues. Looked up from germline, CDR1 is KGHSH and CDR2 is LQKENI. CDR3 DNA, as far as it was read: TGTGCCAGCTCACCGTACAGGGAGGTGACC. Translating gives CASSPYREVT. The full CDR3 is CASSPYREVTQYF.

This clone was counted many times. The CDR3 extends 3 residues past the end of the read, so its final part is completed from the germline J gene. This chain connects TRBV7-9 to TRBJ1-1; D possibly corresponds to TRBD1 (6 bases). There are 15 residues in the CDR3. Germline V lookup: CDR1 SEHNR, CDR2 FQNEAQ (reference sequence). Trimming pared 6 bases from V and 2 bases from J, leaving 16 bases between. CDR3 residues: CASSPSTGLNTEAFF. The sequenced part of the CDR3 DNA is TGTGCCAGCAGTCCCTCAACAGGGTTAAACACTGAA.